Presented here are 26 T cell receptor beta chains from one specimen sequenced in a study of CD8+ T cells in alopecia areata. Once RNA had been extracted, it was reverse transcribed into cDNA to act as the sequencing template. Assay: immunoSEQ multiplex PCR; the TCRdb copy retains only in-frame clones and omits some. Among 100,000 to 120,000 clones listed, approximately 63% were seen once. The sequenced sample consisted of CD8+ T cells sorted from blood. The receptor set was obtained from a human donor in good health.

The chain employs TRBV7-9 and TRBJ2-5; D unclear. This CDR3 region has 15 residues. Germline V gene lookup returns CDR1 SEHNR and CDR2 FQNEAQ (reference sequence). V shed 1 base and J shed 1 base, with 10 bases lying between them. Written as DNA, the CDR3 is TGTGCCAGCAGCTTAGGGACCTGGGGCCAAGAGACCCAGTACTTC. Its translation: CASSLGTWGQETQYF.

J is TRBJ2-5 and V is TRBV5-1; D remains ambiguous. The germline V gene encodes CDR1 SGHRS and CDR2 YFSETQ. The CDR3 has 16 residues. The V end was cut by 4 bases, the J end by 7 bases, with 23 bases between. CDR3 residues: CASSPLWSPGFGTQYF. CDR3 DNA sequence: TGCGCCAGCAGCCCACTCTGGTCCCCCGGATTCGGGACCCAGTACTTC.

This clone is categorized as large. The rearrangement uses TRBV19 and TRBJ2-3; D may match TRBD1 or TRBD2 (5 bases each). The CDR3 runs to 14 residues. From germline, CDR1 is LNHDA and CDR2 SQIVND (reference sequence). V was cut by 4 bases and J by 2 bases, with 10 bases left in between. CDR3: CASSTGTDTDTQYF. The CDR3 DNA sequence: TGTGCCAGTAGTACCGGGACGGACACAGATACGCAGTATTTT.

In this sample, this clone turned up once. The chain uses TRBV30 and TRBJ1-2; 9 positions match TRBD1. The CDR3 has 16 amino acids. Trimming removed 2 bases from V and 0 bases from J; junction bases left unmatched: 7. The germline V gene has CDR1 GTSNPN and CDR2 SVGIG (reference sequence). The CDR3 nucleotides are TGTGCCTGGAGTTCAGGGACAGGGCGGGCTAACTATGGCTACACCTTC. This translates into CAWSSGTGRANYGYTF.

CDR3 amino acids: CASSWTGEEQYF. The CDR3 DNA reads as TGTGCCAGCAGCTGGACAGGGGAAGAGCAGTACTTC. This chain uses TRBV5-4 with TRBJ2-7, with 9 bases lining up with TRBD1. CDR3 length: 12 residues. Germline-derived CDR1 and CDR2 are SGHNT and YYREEE (reference sequence). Trimming took 3 bases from V and 7 from J; bases not matched to a gene: 2.

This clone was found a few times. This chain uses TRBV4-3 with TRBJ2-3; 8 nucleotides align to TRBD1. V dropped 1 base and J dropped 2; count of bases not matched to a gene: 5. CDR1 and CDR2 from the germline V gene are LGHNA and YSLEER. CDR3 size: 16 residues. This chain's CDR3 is CASSQGQGWSTDTQYF. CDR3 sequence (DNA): TGCGCCAGCAGCCAAGGACAGGGGTGGTCCACAGATACGCAGTATTTT.

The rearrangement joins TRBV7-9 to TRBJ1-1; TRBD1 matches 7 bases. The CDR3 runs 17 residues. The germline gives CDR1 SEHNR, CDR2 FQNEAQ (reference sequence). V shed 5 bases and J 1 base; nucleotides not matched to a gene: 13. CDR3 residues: CASSDERAWDRNTEAFF. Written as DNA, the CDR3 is TGTGCCAGCAGCGACGAACGAGCTTGGGACAGGAACACTGAAGCTTTCTTT.

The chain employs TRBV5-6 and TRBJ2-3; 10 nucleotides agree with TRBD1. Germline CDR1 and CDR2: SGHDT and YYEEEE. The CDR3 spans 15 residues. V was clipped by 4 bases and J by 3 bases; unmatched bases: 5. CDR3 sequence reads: CASSNGQGVTDTQYF. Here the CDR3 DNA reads TGTGCCAGCAGCAACGGACAGGGGGTTACAGATACGCAGTATTTT. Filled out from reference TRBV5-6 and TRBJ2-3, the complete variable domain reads DAGVTQSPTHLIKTRGQQVTLRCSPKSGHDTVSWYQQALGQGPQFIFQYYEEEERQRGNFPDRFSGHQFPNYSSELNVNALLLGDSALYLCASSNGQGVTDTQYFGPGTRLTVL.

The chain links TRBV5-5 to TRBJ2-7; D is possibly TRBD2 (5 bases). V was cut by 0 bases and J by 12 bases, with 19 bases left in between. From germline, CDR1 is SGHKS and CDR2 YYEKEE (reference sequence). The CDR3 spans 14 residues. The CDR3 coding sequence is TGTGCCAGCAGCTTGGAAGCGGTAGGAGCGTGGAGGTACTTC. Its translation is CASSLEAVGAWRYF.

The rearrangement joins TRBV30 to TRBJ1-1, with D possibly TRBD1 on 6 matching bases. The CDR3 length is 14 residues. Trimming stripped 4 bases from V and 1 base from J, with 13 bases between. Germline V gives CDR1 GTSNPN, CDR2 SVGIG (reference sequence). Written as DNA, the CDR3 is TGTGCCTGGACGCGGGGGGCTGGGAACACTGAAGCTTTCTTT. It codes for CAWTRGAGNTEAFF.

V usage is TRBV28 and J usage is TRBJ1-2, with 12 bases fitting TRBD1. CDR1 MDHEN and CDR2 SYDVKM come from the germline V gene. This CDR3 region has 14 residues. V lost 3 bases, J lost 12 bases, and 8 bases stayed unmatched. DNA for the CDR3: TGTGCCAGCAGTTTTTGGGACAGGGGGCATGCTGACACCTTC. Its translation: CASSFWDRGHADTF.

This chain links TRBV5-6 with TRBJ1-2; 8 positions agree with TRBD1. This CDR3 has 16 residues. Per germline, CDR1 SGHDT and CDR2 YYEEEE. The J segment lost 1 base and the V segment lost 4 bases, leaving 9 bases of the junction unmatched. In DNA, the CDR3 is TGTGCCAGCAGCCGAAGACCGGGACAGGATAACTATGGCTACACCTTC. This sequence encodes CASSRRPGQDNYGYTF.

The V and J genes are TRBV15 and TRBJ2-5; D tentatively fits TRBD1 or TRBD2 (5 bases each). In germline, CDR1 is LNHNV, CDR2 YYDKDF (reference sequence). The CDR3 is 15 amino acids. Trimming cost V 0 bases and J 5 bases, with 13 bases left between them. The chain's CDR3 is CATSRDRRWGETQYF. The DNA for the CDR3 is TGTGCCACCAGCAGAGATCGACGTTGGGGGGAGACCCAGTACTTC.

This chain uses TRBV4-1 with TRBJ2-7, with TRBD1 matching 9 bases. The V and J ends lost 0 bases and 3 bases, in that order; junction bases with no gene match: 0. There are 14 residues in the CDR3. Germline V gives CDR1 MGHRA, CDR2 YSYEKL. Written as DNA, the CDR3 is TGCGCCAGCAGCCAAGAGGGACAGGGCTACGAGCAGTACTTC. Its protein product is CASSQEGQGYEQYF.

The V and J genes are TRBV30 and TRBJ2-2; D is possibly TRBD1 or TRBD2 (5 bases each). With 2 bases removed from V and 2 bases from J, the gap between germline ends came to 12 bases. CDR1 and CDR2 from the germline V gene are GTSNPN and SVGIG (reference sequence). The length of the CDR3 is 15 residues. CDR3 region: CAWSYYGANTGELFF. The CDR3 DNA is TGTGCCTGGAGTTACTACGGGGCTAACACCGGGGAGCTGTTTTTT.

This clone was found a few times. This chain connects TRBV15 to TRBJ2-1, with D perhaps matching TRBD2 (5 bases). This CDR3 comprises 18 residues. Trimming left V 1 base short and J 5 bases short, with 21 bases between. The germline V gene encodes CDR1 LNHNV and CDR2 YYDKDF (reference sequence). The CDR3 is CATSRGEVLDSPDNEQFF. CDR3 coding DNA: TGTGCCACCAGCAGAGGAGAGGTACTAGATTCCCCAGACAATGAGCAGTTCTTC.

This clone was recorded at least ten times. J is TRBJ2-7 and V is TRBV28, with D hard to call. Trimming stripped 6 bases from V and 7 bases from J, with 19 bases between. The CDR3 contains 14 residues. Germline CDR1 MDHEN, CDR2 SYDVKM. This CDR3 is CASRLKWTSEEQYF. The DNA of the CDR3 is TGTGCCAGCAGACTGAAGTGGACCAGCGAGGAGCAGTACTTC.

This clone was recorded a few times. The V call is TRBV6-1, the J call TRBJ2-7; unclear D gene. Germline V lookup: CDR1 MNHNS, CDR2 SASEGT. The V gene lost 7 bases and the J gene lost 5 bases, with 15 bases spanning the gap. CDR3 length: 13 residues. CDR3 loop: CASTPEVGNEQYF. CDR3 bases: TGTGCCAGCACCCCCGAGGTGGGCAACGAGCAGTACTTC.

DNA for the CDR3: TGTGCCAGCAGCTTAAGGACAGGGCTCTATGGCTACACCTTC. Its translation is CASSLRTGLYGYTF. The gene calls are TRBV7-2 and TRBJ1-2; 8 positions match TRBD1. The V and J ends lost 2 bases and 4 bases, in that order; junction bases with no gene match: 3. The germline V gene has CDR1 SGHTA and CDR2 FQGNSA. CDR3 length equals 14 residues.

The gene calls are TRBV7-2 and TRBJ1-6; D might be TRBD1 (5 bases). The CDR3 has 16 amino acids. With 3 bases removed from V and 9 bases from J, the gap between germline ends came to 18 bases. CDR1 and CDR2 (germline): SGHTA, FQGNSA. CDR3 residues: CASSFRGMGSGSPLHF. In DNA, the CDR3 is TGTGCCAGCAGCTTTAGGGGCATGGGTTCGGGTTCACCCCTCCACTTT.

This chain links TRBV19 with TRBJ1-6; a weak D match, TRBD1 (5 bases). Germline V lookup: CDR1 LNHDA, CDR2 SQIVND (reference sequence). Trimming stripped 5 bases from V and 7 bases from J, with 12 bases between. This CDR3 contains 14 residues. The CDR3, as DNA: TGTGCCAGTAGTCCAGGGCTAAACAATTCACCCCTCCACTTT. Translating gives CASSPGLNNSPLHF.

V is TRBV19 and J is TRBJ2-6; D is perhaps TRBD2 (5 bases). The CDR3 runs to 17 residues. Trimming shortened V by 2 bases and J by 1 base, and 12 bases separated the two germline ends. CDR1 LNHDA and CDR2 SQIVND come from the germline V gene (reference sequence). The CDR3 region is CASSIKFGESGANVLTF. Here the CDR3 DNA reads TGTGCCAGTAGTATAAAATTTGGGGAGTCTGGGGCCAACGTCCTGACTTTC. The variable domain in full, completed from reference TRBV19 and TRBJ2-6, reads DGGITQSPKYLFRKEGQNVTLSCEQNLNHDAMYWYRQDPGQGLRLIYYSQIVNDFQKGDIAEGYSVSREKKESFPLTVTSAQKNPTAFYLCASSIKFGESGANVLTFGAGSRLTVL.

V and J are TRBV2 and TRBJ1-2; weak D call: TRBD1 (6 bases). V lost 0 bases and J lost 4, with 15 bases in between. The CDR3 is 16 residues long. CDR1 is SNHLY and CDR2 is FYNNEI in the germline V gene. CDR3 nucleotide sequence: TGTGCCAGCAGTGAAGCGCAAACAGGGCCTCTCTATGGCTACACCTTC. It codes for CASSEAQTGPLYGYTF.

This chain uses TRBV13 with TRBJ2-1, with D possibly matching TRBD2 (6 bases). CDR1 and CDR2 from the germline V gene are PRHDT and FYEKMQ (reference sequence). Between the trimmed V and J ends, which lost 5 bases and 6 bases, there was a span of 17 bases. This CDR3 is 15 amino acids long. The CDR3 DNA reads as TGTGCCAGCAGCCCGACCGGGACTGGGGGCAATGAGCAGTTCTTC. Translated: CASSPTGTGGNEQFF.

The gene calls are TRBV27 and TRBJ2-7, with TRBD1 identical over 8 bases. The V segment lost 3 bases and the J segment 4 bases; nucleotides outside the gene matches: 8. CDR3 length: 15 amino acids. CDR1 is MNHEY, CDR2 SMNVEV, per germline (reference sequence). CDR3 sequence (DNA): TGTGCCAGCAGTTTCCAGGGACAGGCGTATTACGAGCAGTACTTC. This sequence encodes CASSFQGQAYYEQYF.

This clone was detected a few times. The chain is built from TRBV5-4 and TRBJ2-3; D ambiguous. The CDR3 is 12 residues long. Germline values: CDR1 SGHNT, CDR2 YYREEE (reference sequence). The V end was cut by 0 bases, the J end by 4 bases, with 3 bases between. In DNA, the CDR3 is TGTGCCAGCAGCTTGGAATCAGATACGCAGTATTTT. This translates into CASSLESDTQYF.